The source of this T cell receptor (beta chain) is a study of shared clonotypes between healthy human individuals. Findings and limits, study-wide: The study found lower generation probabilities in non-shared clonotypes than in those shared by all four donors.

The germline CDR1 and CDR2 sequences are SGHVS and FNYEAQ. CDR3 length: 15 amino acids. V lost 0 bases, J lost 1 base, and 6 bases lay in between. Concerning this clone: Its antigen is unidentified.

TCRdb's copy holds only in-frame clones and misses some; the assay was immunoSEQ multiplex PCR. This sample yields around 720,000 clones, of which about 80% are seen a single time; around 1.7% belongs to the top ten. The rearrangement uses TRBV7-6 and TRBJ2-2, with D unclear. The sequence was collected from a woman in her thirties in good health. Sequenced: memory CD4+ T cells sorted from blood. Subset indicated: CD45RA-negative fraction. This CDR3 reads CASSLAGRNTGELFF. CDR3 DNA sequence: TGTGCCAGCAGCTTAGCGGGCAGGAACACCGGGGAGCTGTTTTTT.